Listed below are T cell receptor beta chains from one sample, sequenced in a study of technical replicates of blood from several donors. Produced via immunoSEQ multiplex PCR; TCRdb's table is partial and in-frame only. The sample has about 100,000 clones, approximately 96% seen once. Sequencing was performed on T cells isolated from PBMCs. The receptors originated from a human donor in good health. CDR3s leave out the opening cysteine and the closing phenylalanine or tryptophan. The order of the fields is J gene, V gene, CDR3 protein.

TRBJ1-6	TRBV11-2	ASSPQGFDNSPLH
TRBJ2-3	TRBV27	ASRPGRDRGMDTQY
TRBJ1-5	TRBV6-5	ASSAVTGQPQH
TRBJ1-5	TRBV6-4	ASSVDSFSNQPQH
TRBJ1-6	TRBV27	ASSLAGNSPLH
TRBJ2-3	TRBV5-4	ASSAALAGGPEDTQY
TRBJ2-6	TRBV9	ASSNLRGQVLSGANVLT
TRBJ2-3	TRBV28	ASSFLFRFGQGVSDTQY
TRBJ2-5	TRBV6-1	ASRPGNSETQY
TRBJ1-2	TRBV5-1	ASSLGSGMGIVDGYT
TRBJ1-2	TRBV14	ASSQSGYGYT
TRBJ1-2	TRBV28	ASRSGTNYGYT
TRBJ2-7	TRBV6-5	ASVFPY
TRBJ1-4	TRBV18	ASSPRQGATNEKLF
TRBJ2-5	TRBV11-3	ASSVSRGQETQY
TRBJ2-1	TRBV19	ASSYFKRGGLDEQF
TRBJ1-5	TRBV30	AWDRGDNQPQH
TRBJ2-1	TRBV4-1	ASSQIGELANEQF
TRBJ2-2	TRBV7-6	ASSYITGANTGELF
TRBJ1-2	TRBV5-1	ASSLLGDTFYGYT
TRBJ2-1	TRBV9	ASSVGSGLYNEQF
TRBJ2-5	TRBV2	ASSLGDSETQY
TRBJ1-6	TRBV21-1	ASSPHRGRSSYNSPLH
TRBJ2-1	TRBV5-1	ASSWGTLYNEQF
TRBJ2-7	TRBV28	ASSLGLGGHEQY
TRBJ2-2	TRBV11-3	ASSQISEGTGELF
TRBJ2-3	TRBV6-5	ASSRAGGTDTQY
TRBJ2-5	TRBV28	ASSSLLSAGETQY
TRBJ2-2	TRBV5-6	ASSLLGATGELF
TRBJ2-7	TRBV5-6	ASSFRGLSSYEQY
TRBJ2-7	TRBV5-1	ASSLPGAGAYEQY
TRBJ1-6	TRBV30	AWSEVPGNSPLH
TRBJ1-2	TRBV29-1	SVGQGADGYT
TRBJ1-5	TRBV4-1	ASSLGTGINQPQH
TRBJ1-1	TRBV11-3	ASSLFIGNTEAF
TRBJ2-5	TRBV4-1	ASTPGEARQETQY
TRBJ2-7	TRBV19	ASKSRTTYEQY
TRBJ1-1	TRBV10-1	ASSETPRGTEAF
TRBJ1-1	TRBV13	ASSVGQLNTEAF
-	TRBV6-1	ASSETPGYYEQY
TRBJ1-3	TRBV19	ASTTHTGGSGNTIY
TRBJ2-1	TRBV19	AVRGGSGSVTSYNEQF
TRBJ2-3	TRBV10-1	ASSHPPRTDTDTQY
TRBJ2-2	TRBV7-2	ASSLAGEGELF
TRBJ1-1	TRBV4-1	ASSQRTGSSFTEAF
TRBJ2-3	TRBV7-9	ASSLAVGWPEGTQY
TRBJ2-7	TRBV29-1	SVQTGARTSYEQY
TRBJ2-3	TRBV27	ASSPVRTSGGTDTQY